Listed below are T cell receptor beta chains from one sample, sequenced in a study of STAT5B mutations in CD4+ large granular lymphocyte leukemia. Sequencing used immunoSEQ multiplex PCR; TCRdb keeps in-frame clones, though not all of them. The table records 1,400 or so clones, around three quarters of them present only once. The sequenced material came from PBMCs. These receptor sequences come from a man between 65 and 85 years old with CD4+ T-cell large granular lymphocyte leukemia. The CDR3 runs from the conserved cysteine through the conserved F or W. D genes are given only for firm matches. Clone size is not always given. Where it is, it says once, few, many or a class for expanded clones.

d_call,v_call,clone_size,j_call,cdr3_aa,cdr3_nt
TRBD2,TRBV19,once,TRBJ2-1,CASSSRLAGGLGYNEQFF,TGTGCCAGTAGTTCTAGACTAGCGGGGGGCCTTGGATACAATGAGCAGTTCTTC
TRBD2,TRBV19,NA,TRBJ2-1,CASSSSGGAYNEQFF,TGTGCCAGTAGTTCGAGCGGGGGGGCTTACAATGAGCAGTTCTTC
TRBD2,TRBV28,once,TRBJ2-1,CASSPSGRGDNEQFF,TGTGCCAGCAGTCCTAGCGGGAGAGGGGACAATGAGCAGTTCTTC
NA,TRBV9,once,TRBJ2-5,CASSVGQETQYF,TGTGCCAGCAGCGTAGGTCAAGAGACCCAGTACTTC
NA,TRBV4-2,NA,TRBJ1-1,CASSQGWEASSNTEAFF,TGTGCCAGCAGCCAAGGATGGGAAGCCTCGTCAAACACTGAAGCTTTCTTT
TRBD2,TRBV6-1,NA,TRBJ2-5,CASSAGLAGGKETQYF,TGTGCCAGCAGTGCTGGACTAGCGGGGGGAAAAGAGACCCAGTACTTC
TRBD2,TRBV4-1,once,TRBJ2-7,CASSYGLAGESYEQYF,TGCGCCAGCAGCTATGGACTAGCGGGAGAGTCCTACGAGCAGTACTTC
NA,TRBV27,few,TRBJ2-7,CASSLSMAGPPDF,TGTGCCAGCAGTTTATCGATGGCGGGCCCTCCCGACTTC
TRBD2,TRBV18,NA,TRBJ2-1,CASSPMGGDNEQFF,TGTGCCAGCTCACCGATGGGGGGGGACAATGAGCAGTTCTTC
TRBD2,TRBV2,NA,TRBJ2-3,CASSEGGSAQYF,TGTGCCAGCAGTGAAGGCGGGAGTGCGCAGTATTTT
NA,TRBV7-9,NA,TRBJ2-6,CASSLAQGRVLSGANVLTF,TGTGCCAGCAGCTTAGCGCAGGGCAGGGTCCTTTCTGGGGCCAACGTCCTGACTTTC
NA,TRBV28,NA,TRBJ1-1,CASRQQGTNTEAFF,TGTGCCAGCAGACAGCAGGGGACGAACACTGAAGCTTTCTTT
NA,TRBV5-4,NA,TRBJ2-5,CASSLAGVGETQYF,TGTGCCAGCAGCTTGGCAGGGGTCGGAGAGACCCAGTACTTC
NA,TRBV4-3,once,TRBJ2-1,CASSQAPTAYNEQFF,TGCGCCAGCAGCCAAGCCCCGACAGCCTACAATGAGCAGTTCTTC
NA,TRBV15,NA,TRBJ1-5,CATSRDPGGNQPQHF,TGTGCCACCAGCAGAGATCCAGGGGGCAATCAGCCCCAGCATTTT
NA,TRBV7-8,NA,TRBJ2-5,CASSSLLLWGTQYF,TGTGCCAGCAGCTCGCTCTTACTCTGGGGGACCCAGTACTTC
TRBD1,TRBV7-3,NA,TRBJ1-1,CASSQGGTTEAFF,TGTGCCAGCAGCCAGGGGGGGACAACTGAAGCTTTCTTT
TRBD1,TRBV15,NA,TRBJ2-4,CATSRYEDRGLAYF,TGTGCCACCAGCAGATACGAGGACAGGGGGCTTGCGTACTTC
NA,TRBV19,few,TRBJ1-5,CASKGGGQPQHF,TGTGCCAGTAAGGGGGGAGGCCAGCCCCAGCATTTT
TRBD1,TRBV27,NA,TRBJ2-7,CASSSYRGASSYEQYF,TGTGCCAGCAGTTCATACAGGGGTGCCAGCTCCTACGAGCAGTACTTC
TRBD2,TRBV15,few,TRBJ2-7,CATSRSRLAGAYEQYF,TGTGCCACCAGCAGATCAAGACTAGCGGGAGCCTACGAGCAGTACTTC
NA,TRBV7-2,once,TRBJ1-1,CASSSKGRVTEAFF,TGTGCCAGCAGTTCAAAAGGGCGCGTCACTGAAGCTTTCTTT
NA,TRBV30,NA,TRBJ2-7,CAWSKGHDHEQYF,TGTGCCTGGAGTAAAGGACACGACCACGAGCAGTACTTC
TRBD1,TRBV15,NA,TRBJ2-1,CATSRDPPDRGYNEQFF,TGTGCCACCAGCAGAGATCCCCCGGACAGGGGCTACAATGAGCAGTTCTTC
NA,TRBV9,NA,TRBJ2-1,CASSSSGTGHEQFF,TGTGCCAGCAGTTCCTCGGGGACCGGGCATGAGCAGTTCTTC
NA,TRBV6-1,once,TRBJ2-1,CASSPRNNEQFF,TGTGCCAGCAGTCCCAGGAACAATGAGCAGTTCTTC
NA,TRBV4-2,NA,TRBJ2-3,CASSQAQGTGSTDTQYF,TGTGCCAGCAGCCAAGCCCAGGGGACCGGGAGCACAGATACGCAGTATTTT
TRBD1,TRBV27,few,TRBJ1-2,CASSPYTGGGYGYTF,TGTGCCAGCAGTCCCTATACAGGGGGTGGCTATGGCTACACCTTC
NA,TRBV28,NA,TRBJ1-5,CASGPGADSNQPQHF,TGTGCCAGCGGCCCTGGGGCAGATAGCAATCAGCCCCAGCATTTT
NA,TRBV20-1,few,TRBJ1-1,CSALNTEAFF,TGCAGTGCTCTTAACACTGAAGCTTTCTTT
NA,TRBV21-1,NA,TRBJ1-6,CASSRRVVDPPLHF,TGTGCCAGCAGCAGAAGGGTCGTGGATCCACCCCTCCACTTT
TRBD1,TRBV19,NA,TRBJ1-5,CASSIGQGATVSNQPQHF,TGTGCCAGTAGTATAGGCCAGGGGGCCACGGTGAGCAATCAGCCCCAGCATTTT
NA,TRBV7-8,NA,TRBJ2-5,CASSTSLSRETQYF,TGTGCCAGCAGCACTAGCCTTTCAAGGGAGACCCAGTACTTC
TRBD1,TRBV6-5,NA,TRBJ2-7,CASSYNRGPYEQYF,TGTGCCAGCAGTTACAACAGGGGACCCTACGAGCAGTACTTC
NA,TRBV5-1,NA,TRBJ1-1,CASSSGSPNTEAFF,TGCGCCAGCAGCTCCGGCTCCCCGAACACTGAAGCTTTCTTT
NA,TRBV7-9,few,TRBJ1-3,CASSFGAGNTIYF,TGTGCCAGCAGCTTCGGGGCTGGAAACACCATATATTTT
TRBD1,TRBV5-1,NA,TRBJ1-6,CASSPGNRGNNSPLHF,TGCGCCAGCAGCCCCGGGAACAGGGGTAACAATTCACCCCTCCACTTT
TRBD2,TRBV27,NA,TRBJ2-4,CASSGGGLAKNIQYF,TGTGCCAGCAGCGGGGGGGGGTTAGCCAAAAACATTCAGTACTTC
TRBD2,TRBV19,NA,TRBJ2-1,CASRLATASGLGEQFF,TGTGCTAGTAGGCTCGCGACAGCGTCTGGACTAGGAGAGCAGTTCTTC